The entry below gives a single T cell receptor (beta chain) sequence along with its context. Its target antigen remains unknown. No base quality values were provided; no much bigger clone lies one nucleotide off. Library construction relied on the immunoSEQ multiplex PCR assay. For the multiplex PCR, a mixture combining 60 forward primers for TCR Vbeta segments and 13 reverse primers for TCR Jbeta segments was used. The CDR3 region of rearranged TCR beta genes was amplified from genomic DNA by a multiplex PCR assay. Amplified TCR beta libraries were sequenced as 87-base-pair reads on the Illumina HiSeq System. Turning to the authors' computational methods: A later analysis counted tens of millions of unique TCR beta chains across the 640 or so repertoires, and some 11 million of these chains were shared by at least two donors. To remove PCR and sequencing errors, raw reads were error-corrected and collapsed into unique sequences using a nearest-neighbor algorithm that merged closely related sequences. V, D and J gene segments were assigned by aligning CDR3 sequences to IMGT reference sequences. For a sequence to be retained, a match of at least six nucleotides to both a V gene segment and a J gene segment was required. A rearrangement counted as productive if the CDR3 had no stop codons and remained in frame with V and J, and every other rearrangement counted as non-productive. CDR3 was defined by IMGT convention, running from the second conserved V-encoded cysteine to the conserved J-encoded phenylalanine. Sequences without an unambiguous match to a single V gene segment were excluded from the earlier analysis of a few hundred of the donors. In an earlier analysis of 587 of the donors, V segments were called functional above 56.7% productive rearrangements and were called segregating when the between-donor standard deviation exceeded 5%. A statistical classification framework was built for diagnosing cytomegalovirus status from the catalog of TCR beta chain sequences. In a later analysis, V and J genes were assigned by comparing TCR nucleotide sequences against IMGT/GENE-DB human TR gene sequences. In a later analysis, CDR3 sequences and most-parsimonious VDJ recombination scenarios were assigned using the TCRdist pipeline. A later analysis defined each TCR beta chain by its CDR3 amino acid sequence plus V-gene family, and excluded reads lacking a unique V-gene family. As a way to deal with suspected cross-contamination and a sequencing artifact, a later analysis dropped 450 to 600 nucleotide sequences that were highly shared and had low generation probability. In a later analysis, a clonal expansion index for each public chain was calculated from normalized within-repertoire ranks of inferred template counts. In a later analysis, generation probabilities were computed with a VDJ recombination model fitted to out-of-frame rearrangements, and the resulting probabilities were checked against IGoR. In a later analysis, hypergeometric tests were used to score TCR-TCR, TCR-HLA and TCR-CMV co-occurrence, with a repertoire-size bias correction applied to TCR pairs. To estimate false discovery rates, a later analysis permuted the HLA or CMV assignments 20 times. In a later analysis, co-occurring TCRs were grouped with DBSCAN, and TCRdist sequence similarity was added when clustering was performed within HLA-allele-positive subsets. Repertoires with fewer than 30,000 or more than 120,000 public chains were left out of co-occurrence clustering, as were roughly five repertoires with anomalous nucleotide sharing. TCRdb limited this immuneACCESS table to in-frame rearrangements with V and J called. A share of clones is missing; checked studies link under half to unresolved V genes, and the rest is unexplained. Clone size and V and J calls were adopted from that table, with D and trimming inferred from the DNA. The sample table records roughly 100,000 clones; 70% to 85% of these occur just once. Jointly, the top ten make up about 3.8% of the sample.

This entry comes from a study of cytomegalovirus exposure and HLA in healthy donors (dated by TCRdb to 2016 to 2017). Notes on the research overall: An earlier analysis of approximately 550 of the donors reported about 290 Gb of sequence data and 117 million unique TCR beta sequences from some 180 million T cells. An early release that covered 640 HLA-typed donors contained approximately 320 gigabases of sequencing data and 65 million to 100 million unique TCR sequences. Of the roughly 420 genotyped donors, 75% to 85% were placed in the genetic ancestry cluster associated with self-reported Caucasian donors. The aim of the study was to test whether cataloging public T cell receptors could identify signatures of past pathogen exposure. The study used immunosequencing to profile the T cell repertoires of approximately 690 subjects and linked those repertoires to cytomegalovirus serostatus. Along with the approximately 650-subject first cohort, a separate validation cohort of about 110 different subjects was used. To predict cytomegalovirus infection status, the study brought together high-throughput TCR immunosequencing, statistical association of individual TCRs with disease status, and machine learning. A later analysis re-examined previously published TCR beta repertoires from hundreds of donors and added high-resolution HLA genotyping to investigate patterns of TCR occurrence. Rather than using new phenotypic data, the later analysis identified candidate immune exposures from TCR beta sequences and from how often those sequences occurred across donors. An earlier analysis of approximately 580 of the donors used high-throughput TCR beta sequencing to judge whether each TCR beta V gene segment behaved as functional or pseudogenic. Alongside the repertoire data, information on donor age, sex, ethnicity and CMV serostatus was compiled. A later genetic analysis took genome-wide SNP genotypes for about 65% of the roughly 670 donors and used that subset as a discovery cohort. Every repertoire in the discovery cohort had been generated on one and the same sequencing platform. Class I and class II HLA loci were covered by the typing at four-digit resolution. Typing coverage varied by locus: about 620-630 donors for A, B, C, DRB1 and DQB1; approximately 500 for DQA1; nearly 610 for DPA1; 400 to 480 for DPB1. Four to six DR-DQ haplotypes were handled as single units for association and clustering, since linkage in the cohort was strong. Among 398 genotyped donors of the cohort, an average of around 220,000 unique TCR beta nucleotide sequences was sequenced per donor, of which about 20% were non-productive.

In total, just over 650 healthy bone marrow donors made up the cohort. All cohort members were sampled while nominally healthy, although unrecorded immune exposures were likely present. The donor was CMV seronegative and was included in the group of several hundred seronegative cohort members. Every donor gave a peripheral blood sample, and the peripheral blood mononuclear cells from that sample were used for TCR beta sequencing. The Qiagen DNeasy Blood Extraction Kit was used to extract genomic DNA from the blood cell samples. General conclusions and limits of the study: The cohort was sequenced for TCR beta chains only, and without alpha or paired-chain data the features that could be detected were limited. The 87-base-pair reads could not distinguish some IMGT-functional V segments, including TRBV6-2 and TRBV6-3, so those segments were excluded. Three of the identified cytomegalovirus-associated TCR beta chains were confirmed in vitro to be specific for cytomegalovirus antigens. In a later analysis, several top co-occurrence clusters were reported to appear linked to parvovirus B19, influenza, CMV and Epstein-Barr virus. The only immune exposure information available for the cohort was CMV serostatus. While some public TCRs were present in many individuals, most TCR sequences turned up only very rarely across donors. In a later analysis, around 17,000 TCR beta sequences were associated with specific HLA alleles at a false discovery rate of 0.05. In a later genetic analysis, a missense DCLRE1C variant was associated with V-gene and J-gene trimming of TCR beta chains, and the association was replicated in an independent cohort. Because counts were too low, 15 or so rarely observed V segments, including chromosome 9 orphons, were excluded from the earlier analysis of 587 of the donors. Sequencing depth was assumed to be roughly uniform across donors in the presence/absence analyses, though that assumption may not hold. A group of highly shared sequence variants was considered likely to be a technical artifact of the sequencing pipeline. In a later analysis, HLA-associated TCR beta chains were found to be more clonally expanded and to have lower generation probabilities than equally common non-associated chains. Most CMV-associated TCR beta chains appeared to be HLA-restricted in a later analysis, and the HLA associations seemed to be driven largely by CMV exposure. Linkage disequilibrium might explain the correlated functional status among segregating V segments, but an unknown experimental factor could not be ruled out. Because HLA typing was missing for some donors at each locus, association tests included only the typed subset. When HLA alleles, especially DR and DQ, strongly co-occurred, TCR associations were difficult to assign to individual alleles. According to the authors, the approach could potentially be generalized to other disease states and immunological phenotypes. A further reported finding was that TCR beta sequences accurately predicted the HLA-A and HLA-B alleles for most subjects in the first cohort. An earlier analysis of approximately 570 of the donors showed that most TCR beta V segments appeared in productive rearrangements either about 87% or about 30% of the time, which broadly matched IMGT annotations. In the study, 150 to 200 TCR beta chains were listed as associated with cytomegalovirus. A later analysis found that TCR association rates varied across HLA loci, with DRB1 alleles showing the most associated TCRs and HLA-C alleles the fewest. The classifier was reported to diagnose cytomegalovirus status with high specificity and sensitivity in both the original and validation cohorts. A later genetic analysis reported fewer N-insertions in productive TCRs among donors in an Asian-associated ancestry cluster than the roughly 700-donor mean.

Here V drops 7 bases and J drops 1 base, and the junction holds 7 bases not matched to any gene. The germline V gene sets CDR1 to SQVTM and CDR2 to ANQGSEA. Taken from cysteine to phenylalanine, the CDR3 has 13 residues. Only the CDR3 DNA is retained, 39 bases long and in frame from the first base. Sequencing was performed on PBMCs. The rearranged chain carries TRBV29-1 and TRBJ2-7, with TRBD1 identical over 7 junction bases. This TCR was sampled from a man between 50 and 59 years old in good health and CMV-seronegative. The CDR3 protein sequence reads: CSARDSYSYEQYF. The base sequence is TGCAGCGCCCGGGACAGCTATTCCTACGAGCAGTACTTC.